These 22 T cell receptor beta chains share one sample of origin, sequenced in a study of CD8+CD57+ T cells in acquired aplastic anemia (dated by TCRdb to the late 2010s). Patients chosen for sequencing had shown expansion of CD8+CD57+ cells by flow cytometry. Reads for this sample came from an Illumina HiSeq 2000. Profiling of TCR beta VDJ combinations and CDR3 sequences used genomic DNA as the template. The public reads were run again by TCRdb, first through fastp at Q25 and then through MiXCR, and only productive beta chains were kept. Each CDR3 protein gets just one entry, which takes the most common genes and DNA from the rows behind it. This sample lists about 250,000 distinct CDR3 sequences; 45% to 50% were detected once. The ten largest make up 7.8% of the sample. What was sequenced was sorted CD4+, CD8+, or CD8+CD57+ T cells (not recorded which) from PBMCs. These receptors all stem from a human donor with aplastic anemia.

The gene calls are TRBV27 and TRBJ1-2; D unresolved. This CDR3 contains 15 residues. Germline loops: CDR1 MNHEY, CDR2 SMNVEV (reference sequence). V shed 5 bases and J shed 8 bases, with 21 bases lying between them. The CDR3 bases are TGTGCCAGCAGTCAAAACGCACCACCCCGGGAAGGCTACACCTTC. Protein product: CASSQNAPPREGYTF.

This chain joins TRBV4-3 and TRBJ2-5, with D unresolved. CDR1 and CDR2 (germline): LGHNA, YSLEER. The CDR3 is made up of 13 amino acids. Trimming took off 0 bases at V and 2 bases at J, with 4 bases between the two ends. The DNA of the CDR3 is TGCGCCAGCAGCCAAGATACACAAGAGACCCAGTACTTC. Residues: CASSQDTQETQYF.

This clonotype appeared many times. A much larger clone sits a single nucleotide away, making a read error possible. This chain uses TRBV15 with TRBJ2-7, with D possibly matching TRBD2 (5 bases). CDR1 LNHNV and CDR2 YYDKDF come from the germline V gene (reference sequence). The CDR3 has 14 amino acids. The DNA of the CDR3 is TGTGCCACCAGCTCCAGAGGACTGTCCTACGAGCAGTGCTTC. It encodes CATSSRGLSYEQCF.

Written as DNA, the CDR3 is TGTGCCAGCAGCTCGTCCATAGAGGGGTACAATGAGCAGTTCTTC. It encodes CASSSSIEGYNEQFF. This chain uses TRBV7-3 with TRBJ2-1, with D perhaps TRBD1 or TRBD2 (5 bases each). Trimming took off 4 bases at V and 4 bases at J, with 14 bases between the two ends. The CDR3 runs 15 residues. The V gene's germline CDR1 is SGHTA and CDR2 FQGTGA.

Details on this clonotype: Just one base apart from a much larger clone, this may be a read error. This chain uses TRBV10-3 with TRBJ2-1; 7 bases line up with TRBD1. The V gene's germline CDR1 is ENHRY and CDR2 SYGVKD. This CDR3 region has 13 residues. Trimming took 5 bases from V and 10 from J; bases not matched to a gene: 8. The CDR3 coding sequence is TGTGCCATCAGTTACGACAGGGCAAAGGAGCAGTTCTTC. Its protein product is CAISYDRAKEQFF.

This clonotype was found many times. The chain has TRBV12-3 or TRBV12-4 and TRBJ2-7, with D tentatively TRBD1 (5 bases). There are 13 residues in the CDR3. V was shortened by 8 bases and J by 3 bases, with 14 bases between the two germline ends. The DNA of the CDR3 is TGTGCCAGCTCCTCAAGGGGCCTCTACGAGCAGTACTTC. Its translation is CASSSRGLYEQYF.

The chain combines TRBV20-1 with TRBJ1-1; D is unresolved. Looked up from germline, CDR1 is DFQATT and CDR2 is SNEGSKA (reference sequence). Trimming cost V 0 bases and J 6 bases, with 11 bases left between them. This CDR3 is built from 13 residues. CDR3 DNA sequence: TGCAGTGCTAGAGAAGGGATGAAATCTGAAGCTTTCTTT. Its translation: CSAREGMKSEAFF.

This chain joins TRBV6-1 and TRBJ1-2; 7 nucleotides match TRBD1. Germline loops: CDR1 MNHNS, CDR2 SASEGT. J was trimmed by 6 bases and V by 8 bases; bases with no gene match: 9. CDR3 length: 13 residues. The CDR3: CASFNRGYNGYTF. CDR3 nucleotides: TGTGCCAGCTTCAACAGGGGTTATAATGGCTACACCTTC.

The chain carries TRBV12-3 or TRBV12-4 and TRBJ2-2; D possibly matches TRBD1 or TRBD2 (5 bases each). The CDR3 consists of 15 residues. CDR3: CASGLGRDRYGELFF. CDR3 coding DNA: TGTGCTAGTGGTTTGGGACGGGACCGTTACGGGGAGCTGTTTTTT.

This clonotype was found a few times. This chain connects TRBV15 to TRBJ1-3, with D maybe TRBD1 (6 bases). V shed 7 bases and J shed 0 bases, with 22 bases lying between them. Germline lookup yields CDR1 LNHNV and CDR2 YYDKDF (reference sequence). The CDR3 consists of 18 residues. CDR3 nucleotide sequence: TGTGCCACCACCTCTTCGACGCGGGGGGCCAGCTCTGGAAACACCATATATTTT. The encoded protein is CATTSSTRGASSGNTIYF.

The gene calls are TRBV25-1 and TRBJ1-2; D uncertain. Between the trimmed V and J ends, which lost 6 bases and 6 bases, there was a span of 11 bases. In germline, CDR1 is MGHDK, CDR2 SYGVNS. CDR3 length: 12 amino acids. CDR3 coding DNA: TGTGCCAGCAGGGAGGACCCGAATGGCTACACCTTC. Amino acids: CASREDPNGYTF.

This clonotype was seen many times. The V gene is TRBV19, the J gene TRBJ1-2; tentatively, D is TRBD1 (5 bases). Germline V gene sequence: CDR1 LNHDA, CDR2 SQIVND (reference sequence). V was pared by 4 bases and J by 4 bases, with 16 bases between. This CDR3 region has 15 residues. CDR3 DNA sequence: TGTGCCAGTAGTAAGACAGTTTTCGAAACCTATGGCTACACCTTC. Amino acid sequence: CASSKTVFETYGYTF.

This clonotype appeared many times. The chain couples TRBV6-2 or TRBV6-3 to TRBJ2-3; D gene uncertain. Germline lookup yields CDR1 MNHEY and CDR2 SVGEGT. The CDR3 contains 14 residues. Trimming shortened V by 2 bases and J by 4 bases, and 10 bases separated the two germline ends. The CDR3 nucleotides read TGTGCCAGCAGTTACCTCTCCCTAGCAGATACGCAGTATTTT. Amino acid sequence: CASSYLSLADTQYF.

The chain uses TRBV20-1 and TRBJ1-1; D gene ambiguous. The V end lost 5 bases, the J end lost 6 bases, and 13 bases lay between the germline ends. The CDR3 spans 12 residues. Looked up from germline, CDR1 is DFQATT and CDR2 is SNEGSKA (reference sequence). Here the CDR3 DNA reads TGCAGTGCTGGTGACCTGCGCCCTGAAGCTTTCTTT. Its protein product is CSAGDLRPEAFF.

The chain recombines TRBV5-6 with TRBJ2-5; tentatively, D is TRBD2 (7 bases). Trimming left V 4 bases short and J 4 bases short, with 17 bases between. The CDR3 totals 15 residues. Germline lookup yields CDR1 SGHDT and CDR2 YYEEEE. CDR3 residues: CASSLADSRLETQYF. The CDR3 DNA reads TGTGCCAGCAGCCTAGCGGACAGCCGTTTAGAGACCCAGTACTTC.

The chain employs TRBV24-1 and TRBJ1-2; no clear D. The germline V gene encodes CDR1 KGHDR and CDR2 SFDVKD. V lost 7 bases, J lost 1 base, and 6 bases lay in between. This CDR3 is built from 12 residues. CDR3 sequence reads: CATSGVNYGYTF. CDR3 nucleotide sequence: TGTGCCACCAGCGGCGTTAACTATGGCTACACCTTC.

V usage is TRBV19 and J usage is TRBJ2-5, with D possibly called TRBD1 or TRBD2 (6 bases each). Looked up from germline, CDR1 is LNHDA and CDR2 is SQIVND (reference sequence). The ends were cut back, 3 bases at V and 1 base at J, with 21 bases in the middle. CDR3 size: 18 residues. The CDR3 DNA reads as TGTGCCAGTAGTATCGACGGGGGCGCATTACTTGTCCAAGAGACCCAGTACTTC. Protein product: CASSIDGGALLVQETQYF.

This clonotype was counted many times. The rearrangement links TRBV20-1 to TRBJ1-1; D is unclear. Looked up from germline, CDR1 is DFQATT and CDR2 is SNEGSKA (reference sequence). The V end lost 2 bases, the J end lost 1 base, and 8 bases lay between the germline ends. CDR3 length: 13 amino acids. The DNA of the CDR3 is TGCAGTGCTAGAAGGCTGGCGAACACTGAAGCTTTCTTT. As protein: CSARRLANTEAFF.

The rearrangement joins TRBV5-6 to TRBJ1-2; no clear D gene. V gave up 4 bases and J gave up 1 base, with 23 bases separating them. Germline-derived CDR1 and CDR2 are SGHDT and YYEEEE. This CDR3 is 18 amino acids long. The CDR3 sequence is CASSNRDTPGTINYGYTF. DNA of the CDR3: TGTGCCAGCAGCAACCGCGACACCCCGGGCACGATTAACTATGGCTACACCTTC.

This clonotype was counted many times. The chain employs TRBV13 and TRBJ2-2; D not resolved. Per germline, CDR1 PRHDT and CDR2 FYEKMQ (reference sequence). Trimming shortened V by 5 bases and J by 3 bases, and 13 bases separated the two germline ends. The CDR3 sequence is 15 residues long. The CDR3 here is CASSHHKQYTGELFF. The CDR3 DNA follows: TGTGCCAGCAGCCATCATAAGCAGTACACCGGGGAGCTGTTTTTT.

This clonotype was counted at least ten times. The chain combines TRBV12-3 or TRBV12-4 with TRBJ1-1; 8 positions agree with TRBD1. This CDR3 spans 14 amino acids. V was clipped by 5 bases and J by 4 bases; unmatched bases: 6. CDR3 nucleotide sequence: TGTGCCAGCAGTCCCTCAGACAGGGGCACTGAAGCTTTCTTT. Protein: CASSPSDRGTEAFF.

The chain has TRBV2 and TRBJ1-5; weak D call: TRBD1 (5 bases). With 5 bases removed from V and 11 bases from J, the gap between germline ends came to 16 bases. The V gene's germline CDR1 is SNHLY and CDR2 FYNNEI. The CDR3 is 13 amino acids. The CDR3 DNA follows: TGTGCCAGCAGTCCAACCCTTAACAGGTCCCAGCATTTT. The encoded protein is CASSPTLNRSQHF. The full variable domain, completed using reference TRBV2 and TRBJ1-5, is EPEVTQTPSHQVTQMGQEVILRCVPISNHLYFYWYRQILGQKVEFLVSFYNNEISEKSEIFDDQFSVERPDGSNFTLKIRSTKLEDSAMYFCASSPTLNRSQHFGDGTRLSIL.